Listed below are T cell receptor beta chains from one sample, sequenced in a study of beta chain features in type 1 diabetes. Profiled with immunoSEQ multiplex PCR; TCRdb holds only in-frame clones, not every one. This sample carries hundreds of thousands of clones, about a sixth of them seen once, and the ten largest clones take 0.023%. The sequenced material came from naive CD4+ T cells from blood. The receptors were sampled from a woman aged 18-29 years in good health. CDR3s leave out the opening cysteine and the closing phenylalanine or tryptophan. The D gene is left open where the match is weak.

d_call j_call v_call cdr3_aa
TRBD2 TRBJ2-7 TRBV7-2 ASSLAGEKY
. TRBJ2-1 TRBV2 ASRNYNEQF
. TRBJ2-7 TRBV28 ASSSSTAELRYEQY
. TRBJ2-7 TRBV27 ASSLEYAVSYEQY
. TRBJ2-2 TRBV5-4 ASSLTVNTGELF
. TRBJ2-1 TRBV29-1 SVSRRGYYNEQF
TRBD2 TRBJ2-1 TRBV5-1 ASSLLRREASYNEQF
TRBD1 TRBJ2-1 TRBV28 ASSDRDRVVGEQF
. TRBJ2-3 TRBV29-1 SAPPRGMTDTQY
. TRBJ2-5 TRBV4-2 ASSQDQGRVETQY
TRBD1 TRBJ2-6 TRBV5-1 ASSSRTGLLGANVLT
. TRBJ2-1 TRBV7-9 ASSHGGSRNEQF
TRBD1 TRBJ2-7 TRBV6-5 ASSPDRGEQY
. TRBJ2-7 TRBV6-5 ASSPTRDEQY
. TRBJ1-5 TRBV10-3 ATSPLNQPQH
TRBD2 TRBJ2-1 TRBV6-6 ASSPRAGINNEQF
. TRBJ1-4 TRBV28 ASRDSSNEKLF
. TRBJ1-2 TRBV7-2 ASSSPSYGYT
. TRBJ2-7 TRBV2 ASKAGPSYEQY
TRBD2 TRBJ2-5 TRBV18 ASSLVAGNQETQY
. TRBJ2-7 TRBV5-1 ASSLSGVAYEQY
. TRBJ2-1 TRBV29-1 SVSRLASSYNEQF
TRBD2 TRBJ2-3 TRBV2 ASSPLAGIVTDTQY
TRBD1 TRBJ2-2 TRBV18 ASSPTGQGNTGELF
. TRBJ2-2 TRBV10-3 ASQDTGELF
. TRBJ1-5 TRBV6-6 ASTSLGASQPQH
. TRBJ2-1 TRBV11-1 ASSPHTYNEQF
. TRBJ2-6 TRBV28 ASRFRESFSGANVLT
TRBD1 TRBJ2-7 TRBV27 ASSFAWDRGYEQY
TRBD2 TRBJ2-1 TRBV7-2 ASSLGSGLASEQF
. TRBJ1-3 TRBV5-1 ASSPLGVAGNTIY
. TRBJ2-7 TRBV7-8 ASSEQQGLEQY
. TRBJ2-3 TRBV6-6 ASSPSTDTQY
. TRBJ2-1 TRBV9 ASSPLALSNEQF
TRBD2 TRBJ2-2 TRBV5-4 ASSFPSGDFTGELF
TRBD2 TRBJ2-2 TRBV27 ASSSGRAAGELF
TRBD1 TRBJ2-2 TRBV5-5 ASSLWTGNTGELF
. TRBJ1-1 TRBV18 ASSRSAEEAF
. TRBJ2-5 TRBV5-1 ASSFAFSTGARGTQY
TRBD1 TRBJ2-7 TRBV7-9 ASSSNRGGDEQY
. TRBJ2-3 TRBV29-1 SVSISSTGNTQY
. TRBJ1-1 TRBV10-3 AASGGQNTEAF
TRBD2 . TRBV7-9 ASSGSGAGHYYEQY
TRBD2 TRBJ2-5 TRBV4-1 ASSRGLAGASETQY
. TRBJ1-2 TRBV18 ASSSTTGFGGYT
. TRBJ2-5 TRBV9 ASSVLGRGHETQY
. TRBJ1-5 TRBV21-1 ASSNVTSQPQH
. TRBJ1-2 TRBV18 ASSPPGNYGYT
. TRBJ1-6 TRBV25-1 ASSDPSPGNSPLH
. TRBJ2-6 TRBV18 ASSRQTGANVLT
. TRBJ2-5 TRBV2 ASLLALYQETQY
. TRBJ2-3 TRBV18 ASSPTTGLGVDTQY
TRBD2 TRBJ2-1 TRBV4-1 ASSQPTSGRAYEQF
. TRBJ2-6 TRBV7-9 AGSSGANVLT
. TRBJ2-7 TRBV5-4 ASSFFVEGEQY